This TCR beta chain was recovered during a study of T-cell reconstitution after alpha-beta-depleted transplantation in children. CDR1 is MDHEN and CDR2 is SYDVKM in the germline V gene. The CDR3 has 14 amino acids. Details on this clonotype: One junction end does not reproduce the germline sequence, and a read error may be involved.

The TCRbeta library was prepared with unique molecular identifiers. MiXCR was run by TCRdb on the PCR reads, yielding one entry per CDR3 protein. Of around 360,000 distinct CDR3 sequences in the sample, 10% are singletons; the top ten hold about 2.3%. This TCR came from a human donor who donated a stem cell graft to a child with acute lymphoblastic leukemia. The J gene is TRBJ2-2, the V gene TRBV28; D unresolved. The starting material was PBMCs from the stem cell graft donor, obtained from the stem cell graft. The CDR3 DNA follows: TGTGCCATCAGTTTAGGGCAAAACCTCGGGGAGCTGTTTTTT. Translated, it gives CAISLGQNLGELFF. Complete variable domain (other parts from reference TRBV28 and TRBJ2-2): DVKVTQSSRYLVKRTGEKVFLECVQDMDHENMFWYRQDPGLGLRLIYFSYDVKMKEKGDIPEGYSVSREKKERFSLILESASTNQTSMYLCAISLGQNLGELFFGEGSRLTVL.